Listed below are T cell receptor beta chains from one sample, sequenced in a study of blood T cell repertoires in COVID-19. Profiling relied on immunoSEQ multiplex PCR, and the TCRdb table lists in-frame clones only, not all of them. This table has 80,000 to 100,000 clones, more than 65% appearing once. The material sequenced was peripheral blood. These receptor sequences come from a human donor in a cohort sampled during active COVID-19. The CDR3 runs from the conserved cysteine through the conserved F or W. Each record gives: V gene, J gene, clone size, D gene, CDR3 protein, CDR3 DNA. The D gene is left open where the match is weak. The size of a clone is reported for some rows only, either as once, few or many, or as a class for expanded clones.

v_call: TRBV5-3
j_call: TRBJ2-7
clone_size: few
d_call: -
cdr3_aa: CARSPTGVQGEQYF
cdr3_nt: TGTGCCAGAAGCCCGACAGGAGTTCAGGGCGAGCAGTACTTC

v_call: TRBV7-8
j_call: TRBJ2-1
clone_size: -
d_call: TRBD1
cdr3_aa: CASSLTGGIFNEQFF
cdr3_nt: TGTGCCAGCAGCTTAACAGGGGGCATCTTCAATGAGCAGTTCTTC

v_call: TRBV15
j_call: TRBJ2-3
clone_size: few
d_call: -
cdr3_aa: CATSREARDTQYF
cdr3_nt: TGTGCCACCAGCAGAGAGGCCCGAGATACGCAGTATTTT

v_call: TRBV28
j_call: TRBJ1-4
clone_size: -
d_call: TRBD1
cdr3_aa: CASSPSGQGREKLFF
cdr3_nt: TGTGCCAGCAGTCCTTCCGGACAGGGCCGGGAAAAACTGTTTTTT

v_call: TRBV27
j_call: TRBJ2-1
clone_size: -
d_call: -
cdr3_aa: CASRRQRSSYNEQFF
cdr3_nt: TGTGCCAGCAGACGACAGAGGAGCTCCTACAATGAGCAGTTCTTC

v_call: TRBV4-1
j_call: TRBJ2-7
clone_size: -
d_call: TRBD2
cdr3_aa: CASSPRTSGNYEQYF
cdr3_nt: TGCGCCAGCAGCCCCAGGACTAGCGGGAACTACGAGCAGTACTTC

v_call: TRBV3-1/TRBV3-2
j_call: TRBJ2-5
clone_size: -
d_call: TRBD2
cdr3_aa: CASSLRQPGTRVRETQYF
cdr3_nt: TGTGCCAGCAGCCTTAGGCAACCCGGGACTAGGGTGAGAGAGACCCAGTACTTC

v_call: TRBV19
j_call: TRBJ2-1
clone_size: -
d_call: -
cdr3_aa: CASSRPTGVEQFF
cdr3_nt: TGTGCCAGTAGTAGACCGACGGGGGTTGAGCAGTTCTTC

v_call: TRBV2
j_call: TRBJ2-2
clone_size: -
d_call: -
cdr3_aa: CASSEEAGWRTGELFF
cdr3_nt: TGTGCCAGCAGTGAAGAGGCGGGTTGGCGCACCGGGGAGCTGTTTTTT

v_call: TRBV19
j_call: TRBJ1-1
clone_size: -
d_call: -
cdr3_aa: CASSEGRGGNTEAFF
cdr3_nt: TGTGCCAGTAGTGAAGGGCGTGGAGGGAACACTGAAGCTTTCTTT

v_call: TRBV7-9
j_call: TRBJ2-6
clone_size: once
d_call: -
cdr3_aa: CASSPRGNGANVLTF
cdr3_nt: TGTGCCAGCAGCCCCCGAGGTAATGGGGCCAACGTCCTGACTTTC

v_call: TRBV4-1
j_call: TRBJ2-5
clone_size: -
d_call: -
cdr3_aa: CASSQFRGETQYF
cdr3_nt: TGCGCCAGCAGCCAATTCAGGGGAGAGACCCAGTACTTC

v_call: TRBV3-1/TRBV3-2
j_call: TRBJ2-7
clone_size: -
d_call: TRBD1
cdr3_aa: CASSHSDRAPYEQYF
cdr3_nt: TGTGCCAGCAGCCACTCGGACAGGGCCCCCTACGAGCAGTACTTC

v_call: TRBV2
j_call: TRBJ2-7
clone_size: -
d_call: -
cdr3_aa: CASSIQGKSYEQYF
cdr3_nt: TGTGCCAGCAGTATCCAGGGAAAGTCCTACGAGCAGTACTTC

v_call: TRBV11-2
j_call: TRBJ2-1
clone_size: once
d_call: -
cdr3_aa: CASSYTYSGEQFF
cdr3_nt: TGTGCCAGCAGCTATACCTACTCGGGAGAGCAGTTCTTC

v_call: TRBV2
j_call: TRBJ1-3
clone_size: -
d_call: -
cdr3_aa: CASSELGARNTIYF
cdr3_nt: TGTGCCAGCAGTGAACTGGGGGCGCGGAACACCATATATTTT

v_call: TRBV28
j_call: TRBJ2-5
clone_size: -
d_call: -
cdr3_aa: CASSWAKETQYF
cdr3_nt: TGTGCCAGCAGTTGGGCAAAAGAGACCCAGTACTTC

v_call: TRBV28
j_call: TRBJ1-3
clone_size: once
d_call: -
cdr3_aa: CASSSRGQGVSGNTIYF
cdr3_nt: TGTGCCAGCAGTTCCCGAGGCCAAGGGGTCTCTGGAAACACCATATATTTT

v_call: TRBV9
j_call: TRBJ1-3
clone_size: once
d_call: -
cdr3_aa: CASSVEVPGHGNTIYF
cdr3_nt: TGTGCCAGCAGCGTAGAGGTCCCAGGGCACGGAAACACCATATATTTT

v_call: TRBV12-3/TRBV12-4
j_call: TRBJ2-5
clone_size: -
d_call: -
cdr3_aa: CASSSYQETQYF
cdr3_nt: TGTGCCAGCAGTTCCTACCAAGAGACCCAGTACTTC

v_call: TRBV6-6
j_call: TRBJ2-1
clone_size: -
d_call: TRBD2
cdr3_aa: CASTSGTSLPNEQFF
cdr3_nt: TGTGCCAGCACATCCGGGACTAGCCTCCCAAATGAGCAGTTCTTC

v_call: TRBV6-5
j_call: TRBJ2-3
clone_size: -
d_call: TRBD2
cdr3_aa: CASRKTSGITDTQYF
cdr3_nt: TGTGCCAGCAGGAAGACTAGCGGGATAACGGATACGCAGTATTTT

v_call: TRBV7-9
j_call: TRBJ2-3
clone_size: -
d_call: TRBD2
cdr3_aa: CASSLGSGRSDTQYF
cdr3_nt: TGTGCCAGCAGCTTAGGTAGCGGGAGATCAGATACGCAGTATTTT

v_call: TRBV5-1
j_call: TRBJ2-5
clone_size: -
d_call: -
cdr3_aa: CASSLEGQYQETQYF
cdr3_nt: TGCGCCAGCAGCTTGGAGGGGCAGTACCAAGAGACCCAGTACTTC

v_call: TRBV2
j_call: TRBJ1-5
clone_size: few
d_call: TRBD1
cdr3_aa: CASSGTGMYQPQHF
cdr3_nt: TGTGCCAGCAGTGGGACAGGGATGTATCAGCCCCAGCATTTT

v_call: TRBV5-4
j_call: TRBJ2-5
clone_size: -
d_call: TRBD2
cdr3_aa: CASSLEGLRVRETQYF
cdr3_nt: TGTGCCAGCAGCTTGGAGGGACTACGAGTGAGAGAGACCCAGTACTTC

v_call: TRBV19
j_call: TRBJ2-7
clone_size: once
d_call: TRBD1
cdr3_aa: CASRRRDSSYEQYF
cdr3_nt: TGTGCCAGTCGCCGCCGGGACAGCTCCTACGAGCAGTACTTC

v_call: TRBV19
j_call: TRBJ2-5
clone_size: -
d_call: TRBD2
cdr3_aa: CASSIGLAGQETQYF
cdr3_nt: TGTGCCAGTAGTATAGGCTTAGCGGGACAAGAGACCCAGTACTTC

v_call: TRBV3-1/TRBV3-2
j_call: TRBJ2-6
clone_size: -
d_call: -
cdr3_aa: CASSQVPSRGANVLTF
cdr3_nt: TGTGCCAGCAGCCAAGTTCCAAGCAGGGGGGCCAACGTCCTGACTTTC

v_call: TRBV18
j_call: TRBJ1-1
clone_size: once
d_call: -
cdr3_aa: CASSPQGRTEAFF
cdr3_nt: TGTGCCAGCTCACCACAGGGGAGGACTGAAGCTTTCTTT

v_call: TRBV3-1/TRBV3-2
j_call: TRBJ2-1
clone_size: few
d_call: -
cdr3_aa: CASSQELASNEQFF
cdr3_nt: TGTGCCAGCAGCCAAGAACTAGCTTCAAATGAGCAGTTCTTC

v_call: TRBV19
j_call: TRBJ2-5
clone_size: -
d_call: -
cdr3_aa: CASTPNGQVETQYF
cdr3_nt: TGTGCCAGTACCCCGAATGGGCAGGTGGAGACCCAGTACTTC

v_call: TRBV5-1
j_call: TRBJ2-1
clone_size: few
d_call: -
cdr3_aa: CASSLVVGVDNEQFF
cdr3_nt: TGCGCCAGCAGCTTGGTTGTCGGGGTTGACAATGAGCAGTTCTTC

v_call: TRBV2
j_call: TRBJ2-2
clone_size: -
d_call: -
cdr3_aa: CASSVQGNTGELFF
cdr3_nt: TGTGCCAGCAGTGTGCAGGGGAACACCGGGGAGCTGTTTTTT

v_call: TRBV23-1
j_call: TRBJ1-5
clone_size: few
d_call: TRBD1
cdr3_aa: CASSQGQAPQPQHF
cdr3_nt: TGCGCCAGCAGTCAAGGACAGGCGCCCCAGCCCCAGCATTTT

v_call: TRBV6-2/TRBV6-3
j_call: TRBJ1-6
clone_size: -
d_call: -
cdr3_aa: CASTPAGGLHSPLHF
cdr3_nt: TGTGCCAGCACCCCCGCTGGAGGGCTTCATTCACCCCTCCACTTT

v_call: TRBV5-1
j_call: TRBJ1-5
clone_size: -
d_call: -
cdr3_aa: CASSLGQYSNQPQHF
cdr3_nt: TGCGCCAGCAGCCTAGGCCAATATAGCAATCAGCCCCAGCATTTT

v_call: TRBV4-1
j_call: TRBJ1-4
clone_size: few
d_call: TRBD1
cdr3_aa: CASSQDRTGGTLTNEKLFF
cdr3_nt: TGCGCCAGCAGCCAAGACAGGACAGGGGGAACCTTGACTAATGAAAAACTGTTTTTT

v_call: TRBV2
j_call: TRBJ2-3
clone_size: once
d_call: -
cdr3_aa: CASSKRVGTDTQYF
cdr3_nt: TGTGCCAGCAGTAAGCGGGTTGGGACAGATACGCAGTATTTT

v_call: TRBV3-1/TRBV3-2
j_call: TRBJ2-2
clone_size: few
d_call: TRBD1
cdr3_aa: CASSQGDRAGTGELFF
cdr3_nt: TGTGCCAGCAGCCAAGGGGACAGGGCGGGCACCGGGGAGCTGTTTTTT

v_call: TRBV15
j_call: TRBJ1-4
clone_size: few
d_call: TRBD1
cdr3_aa: CATSRDPSGGMREKLFF
cdr3_nt: TGTGCCACCAGCAGAGATCCGTCAGGGGGCATGAGAGAAAAACTGTTTTTT

v_call: TRBV6-1
j_call: TRBJ1-3
clone_size: -
d_call: -
cdr3_aa: CASSEARGTSGNTIYF
cdr3_nt: TGTGCCAGCAGTGAAGCAAGGGGGACCTCTGGAAACACCATATATTTT

v_call: TRBV28
j_call: TRBJ1-5
clone_size: -
d_call: -
cdr3_aa: CASSTFRQVSNQPQHF
cdr3_nt: TGTGCCAGCAGTACTTTCCGACAGGTTAGCAATCAGCCCCAGCATTTT

v_call: TRBV18
j_call: TRBJ2-5
clone_size: -
d_call: TRBD2
cdr3_aa: CASSPPGREGETQYF
cdr3_nt: TGTGCCAGCTCACCTCCGGGGAGGGAAGGAGAGACCCAGTACTTC

v_call: TRBV5-1
j_call: TRBJ1-2
clone_size: -
d_call: TRBD1
cdr3_aa: CASSLEPQGAGYGYTF
cdr3_nt: TGCGCCAGCAGCTTGGAACCCCAGGGGGCAGGATATGGCTACACCTTC

v_call: TRBV5-1
j_call: TRBJ2-1
clone_size: -
d_call: TRBD2
cdr3_aa: CASSFSGGAYNEQFF
cdr3_nt: TGCGCCAGCAGCTTTAGCGGGGGGGCTTACAATGAGCAGTTCTTC

v_call: TRBV28
j_call: TRBJ1-5
clone_size: -
d_call: -
cdr3_aa: CASRDSRGRNQPQHF
cdr3_nt: TGTGCCAGCAGGGACAGCCGAGGTCGCAATCAGCCCCAGCATTTT

v_call: TRBV30
j_call: TRBJ1-2
clone_size: many
d_call: -
cdr3_aa: CAWSGQVYGYTF
cdr3_nt: TGTGCCTGGAGTGGGCAGGTCTATGGCTACACCTTC

v_call: TRBV7-9
j_call: TRBJ1-2
clone_size: -
d_call: TRBD1
cdr3_aa: CASSLGTGPNYGYTF
cdr3_nt: TGTGCCAGCAGCTTAGGGACAGGGCCTAACTATGGCTACACCTTC

v_call: TRBV3-1/TRBV3-2
j_call: TRBJ2-7
clone_size: once
d_call: TRBD1
cdr3_aa: CASSPPYTGANEQYF
cdr3_nt: TGTGCCAGCAGCCCCCCCTACACAGGGGCCAACGAGCAGTACTTC

v_call: TRBV2
j_call: TRBJ1-2
clone_size: few
d_call: TRBD1
cdr3_aa: CASDITPGTGSSYGYTF
cdr3_nt: TGTGCCAGCGATATAACCCCTGGGACAGGCTCGAGTTATGGCTACACCTTC

v_call: TRBV3-1/TRBV3-2
j_call: TRBJ2-6
clone_size: -
d_call: TRBD1
cdr3_aa: CASSRQGLSSGANVLTF
cdr3_nt: TGTGCCAGCAGCCGACAGGGGTTAAGCTCTGGGGCCAACGTCCTGACTTTC

v_call: TRBV24-1
j_call: TRBJ2-5
clone_size: -
d_call: -
cdr3_aa: CATSDSPDPRGTQYF
cdr3_nt: TGTGCCACCAGTGATTCGCCAGACCCGCGAGGAACCCAGTACTTC

v_call: TRBV7-9
j_call: TRBJ2-3
clone_size: -
d_call: TRBD2
cdr3_aa: CASSLGAGVRTQYF
cdr3_nt: TGTGCCAGCAGCTTAGGGGCGGGGGTGAGAACGCAGTATTTT

v_call: TRBV6-2/TRBV6-3
j_call: TRBJ1-5
clone_size: -
d_call: TRBD1
cdr3_aa: CASSWGQGAISQPQHF
cdr3_nt: TGTGCCAGCAGTTGGGGTCAGGGGGCCATCTCTCAGCCCCAGCATTTT